These 8 T cell receptor beta chains came from one sample sequenced in a study of cytomegalovirus exposure and HLA in healthy donors (dated by TCRdb to the late 2010s). The library was built by means of the immunoSEQ multiplex PCR assay. As stored in TCRdb, this immuneACCESS dataset retains in-frame rearrangements with V and J assigned. A fraction of the clones does not appear; measured against another copy, unresolved V genes explain less than half of the discrepancy, and the remainder lacks a known reason. This sample lists around 50,000 clones; roughly 94% were detected once. The ten largest account for around 8% of the sample. Sequenced sample: PBMCs. These receptors originate from a woman aged 18-29 years in good health and CMV-seropositive.

The chain carries TRBV19 and TRBJ2-1; TRBD1 might be the D (6 bases). Germline assignment: CDR1 LNHDA and CDR2 SQIVND (reference sequence). The CDR3 has 15 residues. The germline V and J ends were trimmed by 7 bases and 4 bases, with 17 bases remaining between them. The CDR3 DNA follows: TGTGCCAGTAAAGGAGCTGGGGGCCGATACAATGAGCAGTTCTTC. Protein sequence: CASKGAGGRYNEQFF.

The V and J genes are TRBV27 and TRBJ1-2; a weak D match, TRBD1 (5 bases). Per the germline V gene, CDR1 is MNHEY and CDR2 is SMNVEV (reference sequence). This CDR3 has 12 amino acids. V lost 2 bases and J 6 bases, leaving 7 bases between the germline ends. The CDR3: CASSLEGDGYTF. The CDR3 nucleotides read TGTGCCAGCAGTTTAGAAGGGGATGGCTACACCTTC.

The chain joins TRBV7-9 to TRBJ2-1; D remains unclear. From germline, CDR1 is SEHNR and CDR2 FQNEAQ (reference sequence). V was clipped by 0 bases and J by 4 bases, with 7 bases between them. This CDR3 region has 14 residues. CDR3 sequence (DNA): TGTGCCAGCAGCTTAGCCTTAAAATACAATGAGCAGTTCTTC. Amino acids: CASSLALKYNEQFF.

This clone was observed a single time. The chain combines TRBV2 with TRBJ2-2; TRBD2 matches at 14 bases. CDR3 length: 17 residues. Germline V lookup: CDR1 SNHLY, CDR2 FYNNEI. After removal of 4 bases from V and 4 bases from J, the junction contained 5 bases not matched to a gene. DNA for the CDR3: TGTGCCAGCAGTGCGACTAGCGGGAGGGCCGGCACCGGGGAGCTGTTTTTT. Translating it yields CASSATSGRAGTGELFF. The full variable domain, with the rest looked up from reference TRBV2 and TRBJ2-2, is EPEVTQTPSHQVTQMGQEVILRCVPISNHLYFYWYRQILGQKVEFLVSFYNNEISEKSEIFDDQFSVERPDGSNFTLKIRSTKLEDSAMYFCASSATSGRAGTGELFFGEGSRLTVL.

The chain recombines TRBV25-1 with TRBJ2-7, with D possibly matching TRBD1 (5 bases). Trimming cost V 7 bases and J 1 base, with 11 bases left between them. This CDR3 is 13 amino acids long. Germline V gives CDR1 MGHDK, CDR2 SYGVNS. The CDR3 loop is CASTGHDSYEQYF. The CDR3 DNA follows: TGTGCCAGCACCGGACATGATTCCTACGAGCAGTACTTC.

The chain couples TRBV18 to TRBJ1-1; the D gene is possibly TRBD1 (5 bases). The CDR3 runs 15 residues. Germline assignment: CDR1 KGHSH and CDR2 LQKENI. The germline V and J ends were trimmed by 3 bases and 11 bases, with 22 bases remaining between them. The CDR3 nucleotides are TGTGCCAGCTCACCCCCGGGAGGGGCGACGGTCTACGCTTTCTTT. Protein sequence: CASSPPGGATVYAFF.

This clone was counted only a few times. The chain combines TRBV19 with TRBJ2-7, with TRBD1 matching 9 bases. J was trimmed by 7 bases and V by 3 bases; bases with no gene match: 7. This CDR3 has 14 residues. Germline CDR1 is LNHDA and CDR2 is SQIVND (reference sequence). The CDR3 protein is CASSIGGTGREQYF. CDR3 in DNA: TGTGCCAGTAGTATCGGCGGGACAGGGAGGGAGCAGTACTTC.

This rearrangement joins TRBV5-1 to TRBJ2-5; a possible D gene is TRBD2 (5 bases). CDR3 length: 14 amino acids. CDR1 and CDR2 from the germline V gene are SGHRS and YFSETQ. CDR3 nucleotides: TGCGACGTCGCCCTAGCTCAGTACCAAGAGACCCAGTACTTC. Residues: CDVALAQYQETQYF.